This is a list of T cell receptor beta chains from one sample in a study of cytomegalovirus exposure and HLA in healthy donors. Data came from immunoSEQ multiplex PCR; TCRdb stores just in-frame clones and leaves some out. The sample lists 100,000 to 150,000 clones; about three quarters were seen once. The sample taken for sequencing was PBMCs. The receptors originated from a human donor in good health. CDR3s include the opening cysteine and the closing phenylalanine or tryptophan. Fields, in order: J gene, clone size, V gene, D gene, CDR3 protein, CDR3 DNA. D genes are given only for firm matches. Expanded clones are given a class, and other clones once, few, many or no size at all.

j_gene: TRBJ2-7
abundance: NA
v_gene: TRBV29-1
d_gene: TRBD1
CDR3aa: CSVVGQGAREQYF
CDR3nt: TGCAGCGTTGTGGGACAGGGGGCGAGGGAGCAGTACTTC

j_gene: TRBJ1-6
abundance: NA
v_gene: TRBV4-1
d_gene: TRBD1
CDR3aa: CASSRIGTGPSPLHF
CDR3nt: TGCGCCAGCAGCCGAATCGGGACAGGGCCTTCACCCCTCCACTTT

j_gene: TRBJ1-3
abundance: few
v_gene: TRBV30
d_gene: NA
CDR3aa: CAWSASDRGNTIYF
CDR3nt: TGTGCCTGGAGTGCCTCCGACAGAGGAAACACCATATATTTT

j_gene: TRBJ1-2
abundance: NA
v_gene: TRBV6-5
d_gene: TRBD1
CDR3aa: CASSYSGGVYYGYTF
CDR3nt: TGTGCCAGCAGTTACTCAGGGGGCGTCTACTATGGCTACACCTTC

j_gene: TRBJ1-5
abundance: NA
v_gene: TRBV6-6
d_gene: TRBD1
CDR3aa: CASTRTGSNQPQHF
CDR3nt: TGTGCCAGCACCAGGACAGGGAGCAATCAGCCCCAGCATTTT

j_gene: TRBJ1-5
abundance: once
v_gene: TRBV27
d_gene: NA
CDR3aa: CASSPPGLGNQPQHF
CDR3nt: TGTGCCAGCAGTCCCCCGGGTCTGGGCAATCAGCCCCAGCATTTT

j_gene: TRBJ1-5
abundance: NA
v_gene: TRBV5-4
d_gene: TRBD1
CDR3aa: CASSLDRGRGQPQHF
CDR3nt: TGTGCCAGCAGCTTGGACAGGGGAAGAGGTCAGCCCCAGCATTTT

j_gene: TRBJ1-5
abundance: NA
v_gene: TRBV6-1
d_gene: NA
CDR3aa: CASSPSGGSNQPQHF
CDR3nt: TGTGCCAGCAGCCCCTCGGGGGGGTCCAATCAGCCCCAGCATTTT

j_gene: TRBJ1-4
abundance: NA
v_gene: TRBV30
d_gene: NA
CDR3aa: CAWRTGSWSQKEKLFF
CDR3nt: TGTGCCTGGAGGACAGGATCATGGAGTCAAAAGGAAAAACTGTTTTTT

j_gene: TRBJ1-4
abundance: NA
v_gene: TRBV5-6
d_gene: NA
CDR3aa: CASSLAAGSGKLFF
CDR3nt: TGTGCCAGTAGCTTGGCGGCAGGGTCGGGAAAACTGTTTTTT

j_gene: TRBJ2-3
abundance: once
v_gene: TRBV30
d_gene: TRBD2
CDR3aa: CAWSVFGRATDTQYF
CDR3nt: TGTGCCTGGAGTGTATTCGGGAGGGCCACAGATACGCAGTATTTT

j_gene: TRBJ2-7
abundance: NA
v_gene: TRBV7-8
d_gene: TRBD1
CDR3aa: CASSLGEDRRYYEQYF
CDR3nt: TGTGCCAGCAGCTTGGGCGAGGACAGGCGCTACTACGAGCAGTACTTC

j_gene: TRBJ1-2
abundance: NA
v_gene: TRBV2
d_gene: NA
CDR3aa: CASRTITGVISGYTF
CDR3nt: TGTGCCAGCAGAACAATAACCGGGGTTATTAGTGGCTACACCTTC

j_gene: TRBJ2-1
abundance: NA
v_gene: TRBV9
d_gene: NA
CDR3aa: CASSEGGSSYNEQFF
CDR3nt: TGTGCCAGCAGCGAAGGGGGAAGCTCCTACAATGAGCAGTTCTTC

j_gene: TRBJ1-4
abundance: NA
v_gene: TRBV30
d_gene: NA
CDR3aa: CAWRIGVGKLFF
CDR3nt: TGTGCCTGGAGGATAGGGGTGGGGAAACTGTTTTTT

j_gene: TRBJ1-6
abundance: NA
v_gene: TRBV5-1
d_gene: TRBD1
CDR3aa: CASSYGQGGSPLHF
CDR3nt: TGCGCCAGCAGCTATGGACAGGGCGGTTCACCCCTCCACTTT

j_gene: TRBJ2-1
abundance: NA
v_gene: TRBV7-9
d_gene: NA
CDR3aa: CASQGGYNEQFF
CDR3nt: TGTGCCAGCCAAGGGGGCTACAATGAGCAGTTCTTC

j_gene: TRBJ1-2
abundance: few
v_gene: TRBV19
d_gene: NA
CDR3aa: CASTSGSYGYTF
CDR3nt: TGTGCCAGTACCAGCGGATCCTATGGCTACACCTTC

j_gene: TRBJ2-7
abundance: NA
v_gene: TRBV7-9
d_gene: NA
CDR3aa: CSSSLAEAVGQYF
CDR3nt: TGTTCCAGCAGCTTAGCGGAGGCAGTAGGACAGTACTTC

j_gene: TRBJ2-1
abundance: NA
v_gene: TRBV10-2
d_gene: TRBD2
CDR3aa: CASRAGGSSYNEQFF
CDR3nt: TGCGCCAGCAGGGCCGGGGGGAGCTCCTACAATGAGCAGTTCTTC

j_gene: TRBJ2-7
abundance: few
v_gene: TRBV7-9
d_gene: TRBD1
CDR3aa: CASSYGTAYEQYF
CDR3nt: TGTGCCAGCAGCTACGGGACAGCCTACGAGCAGTACTTC

j_gene: TRBJ2-3
abundance: NA
v_gene: TRBV7-3
d_gene: NA
CDR3aa: CASSLGGTLNTDTQYF
CDR3nt: TGTGCCAGCAGCCTTGGCGGGACCCTCAACACAGATACGCAGTATTTT

j_gene: TRBJ2-7
abundance: NA
v_gene: TRBV6-1
d_gene: TRBD1
CDR3aa: CASSKTGGLAYEQYF
CDR3nt: TGTGCCAGCAGTAAAACAGGGGGCCTTGCCTACGAGCAGTACTTC

j_gene: TRBJ2-4
abundance: NA
v_gene: TRBV5-4
d_gene: TRBD2
CDR3aa: CASSLEWGGKNIQYF
CDR3nt: TGTGCCAGCAGCTTGGAGTGGGGGGGCAAAAACATTCAGTACTTC

j_gene: TRBJ1-1
abundance: NA
v_gene: TRBV7-5
d_gene: NA
CDR3aa: CVRSRAGRKNTEAFF
CDR3nt: TGTGTCAGAAGCAGGGCGGGCCGCAAGAACACTGAAGCTTTCTTT

j_gene: TRBJ2-1
abundance: NA
v_gene: TRBV2
d_gene: TRBD2
CDR3aa: CASTLAGLGSYNEQFF
CDR3nt: TGTGCCAGCACACTAGCGGGTCTAGGCTCCTACAATGAGCAGTTCTTC

j_gene: TRBJ2-3
abundance: NA
v_gene: TRBV5-1
d_gene: TRBD2
CDR3aa: CASSLAAGGDTQYF
CDR3nt: TGCGCCAGCAGCTTGGCCGCGGGGGGGGATACGCAGTATTTT

j_gene: TRBJ1-5
abundance: NA
v_gene: TRBV7-8
d_gene: NA
CDR3aa: CASSLGQTKGQPQHF
CDR3nt: TGTGCCAGCAGCTTAGGACAGACCAAGGGTCAGCCCCAGCATTTT

j_gene: TRBJ2-7
abundance: NA
v_gene: TRBV9
d_gene: TRBD1
CDR3aa: CASSGPGQGTYEQYF
CDR3nt: TGTGCCAGCAGCGGTCCGGGACAGGGGACGTACGAGCAGTACTTC

j_gene: TRBJ1-2
abundance: NA
v_gene: TRBV7-2
d_gene: TRBD1
CDR3aa: CASILRTGKVSYGYTF
CDR3nt: TGTGCCAGCATCCTGAGGACAGGGAAGGTATCATATGGCTACACCTTC

j_gene: TRBJ2-3
abundance: few
v_gene: TRBV5-4
d_gene: NA
CDR3aa: CASRAPTDTQYF
CDR3nt: TGTGCCAGCCGAGCCCCGACAGATACGCAGTATTTT

j_gene: TRBJ2-1
abundance: NA
v_gene: TRBV4-3
d_gene: TRBD2
CDR3aa: CASSRYLPLAGSYNEQFF
CDR3nt: TGCGCCAGCAGCCGTTATCTTCCCTTAGCGGGGAGCTACAATGAGCAGTTCTTC

j_gene: TRBJ2-7
abundance: NA
v_gene: TRBV5-4
d_gene: TRBD2
CDR3aa: CASSPVQTSGNHEQYF
CDR3nt: TGTGCCAGCAGCCCCGTTCAGACTAGCGGGAACCACGAGCAGTACTTC

j_gene: TRBJ2-1
abundance: NA
v_gene: TRBV18
d_gene: TRBD1
CDR3aa: CASSPPRDSPNEQFF
CDR3nt: TGTGCCAGCTCACCCCCCCGGGACAGCCCCAATGAGCAGTTCTTC

j_gene: TRBJ2-7
abundance: NA
v_gene: TRBV5-1
d_gene: TRBD2
CDR3aa: CASSPGLAVTYEQYF
CDR3nt: TGCGCCAGCAGCCCCGGACTAGCGGTTACCTACGAGCAGTACTTC

j_gene: TRBJ2-1
abundance: NA
v_gene: TRBV11-2
d_gene: NA
CDR3aa: CASTLGSFGEQFF
CDR3nt: TGTGCCAGCACTCTCGGGAGCTTTGGCGAGCAGTTCTTC

j_gene: TRBJ2-7
abundance: NA
v_gene: TRBV6-1
d_gene: NA
CDR3aa: CASSLDNYYEQYF
CDR3nt: TGTGCCAGCAGCCTGGACAACTACTACGAGCAGTACTTC